This TCR beta chain was identified in a study of cytomegalovirus exposure and HLA in healthy donors. The CDR3 is made up of 13 amino acids. Germline CDR1 and CDR2: LNHDA and SQIVND (reference sequence). Trimming removed 5 bases at V and 1 base at J, with 8 bases between. Note on this clone: Its antigen is unknown.

General study points: Reported performance of the classifier showed diagnosis of cytomegalovirus status with high specificity and sensitivity. Several V segments, TRBV6-2 and TRBV6-3 among them, could not be told apart and were dropped.

Primers included in the PCR were 60 Vbeta and 13 Jbeta primers. Generated by immunoSEQ multiplex PCR, the TCRdb table keeps only in-frame clones and is missing some. The sample consists of under 200,000 clones, 82% of them appearing once. This TCR was sampled from a male donor in good health and CMV-seropositive. J is TRBJ1-1 and V is TRBV19; a possible D gene is TRBD1 (5 bases). Sequenced input: PBMCs. CDR3 loop: CASSQGWNTEAFF. The CDR3 DNA is TGTGCCAGTAGTCAGGGCTGGAACACTGAAGCTTTCTTT.